The T cell receptor beta chain under discussion was sequenced for a study of vaccination and CD4 T cells after COVID-19. The sample's treatment: approximately 9-day PBMC culture with coronavirus spike peptide pools or control peptides (ViraFEST assay). These CD4+ T cells came from an unexposed donor, sampled before the COVID-19 pandemic (2011-2018). Researchers used the Oncomine TCR Beta short-read assay to sequence DNA from cultured CD4+ T cells. TCRdb fed the PCR reads into MiXCR, producing one record per CDR3 protein. The sample lists fewer than 2,500 distinct CDR3 sequences, approximately 65% occurring once. General observations from the study: Nearly all convalescent vaccine-specific clones, 304 of 307, recognized only SARS-CoV-2 spike.

About this clonotype itself: The antigen is not known.

This sequence was found in a human donor in good health. Sequenced material: CD4+ T cells from blood, cultured in vitro.

In DNA form, the CDR3 reads TGTGCCAGCAGTTTTATACCAGCGACGCAGTATTTT. Translating gives CASSFIPATQYF. The rearrangement links TRBV12-3 or TRBV12-4 to TRBJ2-3; D unclear. This CDR3 comprises 12 residues. V lost 3 bases, J lost 9 bases, and 10 bases lay in between.